A selection of T cell receptor beta chains follows, all from one sample in a study of CD8 T cells in Susac syndrome. Via MiXCR, TCRdb re-called the immunoSEQ multiplex PCR reads, giving one row per CDR3 protein. Of about 190,000 distinct CDR3 sequences in the sample, 80% to 95% are singletons; the top ten hold 0.1%. Material: CD4+ T cells from PBMCs. Every receptor here comes from a human donor in good health. CDR3s include the opening cysteine and the closing phenylalanine or tryptophan. Fields, in order: J gene, V gene, CDR3 protein.

TRBJ2-7,TRBV6-5,CASRPTGSSLEQYF
TRBJ1-2,TRBV6-5,CASSPGGTGYGYTF
TRBJ2-1,TRBV27,CASSGLAGYEQLF
TRBJ1-1,TRBV28,CASSLSRGPGTEAFF
TRBJ1-1,TRBV4-3,CASSLQGGRAFF
TRBJ1-1,TRBV5-1,CASSSGTQHFLRGAFF
TRBJ1-5,TRBV25-1,CASGELDSNQPQHF
TRBJ2-2,TRBV9,CASGRLAGVAGELFF
TRBJ2-3,TRBV27,CASSGADRGTDTQYF
TRBJ1-2,TRBV6-1,CASSEWNRGDNYGYTF
TRBJ1-6,TRBV7-9,CASTSGTASNSPLHF
TRBJ1-5,TRBV29-1,CSAGGGNQPQHF
TRBJ2-7,TRBV29-1,CSASFTVEGEQYF
TRBJ1-5,TRBV28,CASSVGTVSNQPQHF
TRBJ2-1,TRBV3-1,CASSHGRAGGGWQFF
TRBJ1-1,TRBV5-1,CASSLGAGRVSTEAFF
TRBJ1-2,TRBV27,CASSFRGSGYGYTF
TRBJ1-5,TRBV19,CASRFTEGSPEPQHF
TRBJ1-5,TRBV6-6,CASRVGQPQHF
TRBJ1-1,TRBV5-1,CASSEGVNTEAFF
TRBJ1-4,TRBV4-3,CASSPGTGAEKLFF
TRBJ2-7,TRBV5-1,CASSFPDRGTYEQYF
TRBJ2-5,TRBV6-5,CASSLDRGQGTQYF
TRBJ2-1,TRBV20-1,CSAKKLTLYNEQFF
TRBJ1-2,TRBV3-1,CASSQGSGGFTF
TRBJ1-2,TRBV6-2/TRBV6-3,CASSLGWNYGYTF
TRBJ2-4,TRBV7-2,CASSLVTAKNIQYF
TRBJ2-5,TRBV4-2,CASSQDTSLQETQYF
TRBJ1-2,TRBV29-1,CSVADGSVHTF
TRBJ2-7,TRBV30,CAWSWTLANHEQYF
TRBJ2-7,TRBV12-3/TRBV12-4,CASSPHTAYTPYEQYF
TRBJ2-2,TRBV30,CAWSVPATGELFF
TRBJ1-5,TRBV4-1,CASSQEPKSNQPQHF
TRBJ1-1,TRBV4-1,CASSRGWGNTEAFF
TRBJ1-1,TRBV6-1,CASTIGQNMNTEAFF
TRBJ2-5,TRBV9,CASNRQPQETQYF
TRBJ1-5,TRBV29-1,CSVARGLGQPQHF
TRBJ2-1,TRBV5-1,CASSVGPGGEQFF
TRBJ1-5,TRBV7-9,CASSPRGSDNQPQHF
TRBJ2-7,TRBV5-8,CASSLDPSMSEQYF
TRBJ1-5,TRBV18,CATSRGPRGNQPQHF
TRBJ2-1,TRBV29-1,CSVEATGFGSYNEQFF
TRBJ1-2,TRBV28,CASSLSAYGYTF
TRBJ2-7,TRBV12-3/TRBV12-4,CASSPGLGIVKQYF
TRBJ2-3,TRBV5-1,CASRGRVTDTQYF
TRBJ1-1,TRBV20-1,CSAAPGRFEAFF
TRBJ1-2,TRBV3-1,CASSLGGTGEYGYTF
TRBJ2-1,TRBV5-4,CASSSSGGAANEQFF
TRBJ2-1,TRBV29-1,CSVAQGVSDRRSYNEQFF
TRBJ2-1,TRBV6-2/TRBV6-3,CASSYWRGAEQFF
TRBJ2-2,TRBV5-4,CASSLGLVSTGELFF
TRBJ1-2,TRBV28,CASSQNVKGYTF
TRBJ1-5,TRBV19,CASSVTDAGPQHF
TRBJ1-3,TRBV4-1,CASSQNRGQGGNTIYF
TRBJ2-1,TRBV20-1,CSASRDSFSSEQFF
TRBJ1-1,TRBV15,CATSRDPTGPNTEAFF
TRBJ1-5,TRBV29-1,CSAQGAGNQPQHF